One and the same sample provided the 15 T cell receptor beta chains below, sequenced in a study of cytomegalovirus exposure and HLA in healthy donors. The PCR employed 60 Vbeta primers together with 13 Jbeta primers. TCRdb's table, derived via immunoSEQ multiplex PCR, lists solely in-frame clones and lacks some. Found here are 150,000 to 250,000 clones, approximately 85% of them singletons; the top ten hold over 2%. Sequencing was performed on PBMCs. These receptor sequences come from a woman aged 45-65 years in good health and CMV-seronegative.

This clone was detected only a few times. The chain uses TRBV28 and TRBJ2-7; TRBD2 agrees at 11 bases. The germline V gene encodes CDR1 MDHEN and CDR2 SYDVKM. The junction had 13 bases not matched to a gene; V was cut back by 6 bases and J by 3 bases. CDR3 length equals 17 residues. CDR3 protein: CASSSSGRAVRGYEQYF. CDR3 bases: TGTGCCAGCAGCAGTAGCGGGAGGGCCGTCAGGGGCTACGAGCAGTACTTC. Together with reference TRBV28 and TRBJ2-7, the CDR3 gives the full variable domain: DVKVTQSSRYLVKRTGEKVFLECVQDMDHENMFWYRQDPGLGLRLIYFSYDVKMKEKGDIPEGYSVSREKKERFSLILESASTNQTSMYLCASSSSGRAVRGYEQYFGPGTRLTVT.

About this clone: The same CDR3 also results from other DNA sequences found in this sample. The chain links TRBV14 to TRBJ2-1; 11 bases match TRBD2. This CDR3 is 17 amino acids long. The J segment lost 5 bases and the V segment lost 3 bases, leaving 9 bases of the junction unmatched. CDR1 is SGHDN, CDR2 FVKESK, per germline. CDR3 coding DNA: TGTGCCAGCAGCCAGCTGACCGGGACTAGCGGCAACAATGAGCAGTTCTTC. This codes for CASSQLTGTSGNNEQFF. The whole variable domain, filled in from reference TRBV14 and TRBJ2-1, reads EAGVTQFPSHSVIEKGQTVTLRCDPISGHDNLYWYRRVMGKEIKFLLHFVKESKQDESGMPNNRFLAERTGGTYSTLKVQPAELEDSGVYFCASSQLTGTSGNNEQFFGPGTRLTVL.

J is TRBJ2-5 and V is TRBV5-1; 9 nucleotides match TRBD2. Matching the DNA end better, TRBJ2-7 makes the J call doubtful. CDR1 is SGHRS and CDR2 is YFSETQ in the germline V gene. The CDR3 consists of 15 residues. CDR3 DNA sequence: TGCGCCAGCAGATATGGGACTAGCAATGCCTACGAGCAGTACTTC. This encodes CASRYGTSNAYEQYF.

V is TRBV19 and J is TRBJ2-1; 10 bases align to TRBD2. This CDR3 is built from 18 residues. Germline V gene lookup returns CDR1 LNHDA and CDR2 SQIVND (reference sequence). V was pared by 0 bases and J by 1 base, with 6 bases of the junction left unmatched. The CDR3 loop is CASSIDQISGRSYNEQFF. The CDR3 DNA follows: TGTGCCAGTAGTATAGATCAGATTAGCGGGAGGTCCTACAATGAGCAGTTCTTC.

This rearrangement joins TRBV28 to TRBJ2-3; 11 bases fit TRBD1. CDR1 and CDR2 (germline): MDHEN, SYDVKM. V gave up 5 bases and J gave up 1 base; unmatched junction bases: 8. CDR3 size: 17 residues. In DNA, the CDR3 is TGTGCCAGCAGTCCCCTCGGGACAGGGGGGGGCACAGATACGCAGTATTTT. As protein: CASSPLGTGGGTDTQYF. The full variable domain, its missing parts supplied by reference TRBV28 and TRBJ2-3, is DVKVTQSSRYLVKRTGEKVFLECVQDMDHENMFWYRQDPGLGLRLIYFSYDVKMKEKGDIPEGYSVSREKKERFSLILESASTNQTSMYLCASSPLGTGGGTDTQYFGPGTRLTVL.

The V gene is TRBV5-1, the J gene TRBJ1-3; D perhaps matches TRBD1 (6 bases). Germline CDR1 reads SGHRS; CDR2 reads YFSETQ. The length of the CDR3 is 18 residues. Deletions cut 4 bases from V and 4 bases from J, with 24 bases between. The CDR3 sequence is CASSALSGGSIAGNTIYF. CDR3 in DNA: TGCGCCAGCAGCGCCCTATCTGGGGGCAGTATTGCCGGAAACACCATATATTTT.

This sequence joins TRBV29-1 and TRBJ2-7; possibly TRBD1 for D (6 bases). Germline V CDR1 and CDR2: SQVTM, ANQGSEA. This CDR3 has 12 amino acids. V dropped 4 bases and J dropped 3 bases, with 10 bases sitting between them. CDR3 loop: CSVVRDNYEQYF. The CDR3, as DNA: TGCAGCGTTGTCCGGGACAACTACGAGCAGTACTTC.

The chain combines TRBV27 with TRBJ2-1; unclear D gene. The CDR3 spans 16 residues. V lost 2 bases, J lost 0 bases, and 11 bases lay in between. Germline loops: CDR1 MNHEY, CDR2 SMNVEV (reference sequence). The CDR3 spells CASSLRLPGSYNEQFF. CDR3 sequence (DNA): TGTGCCAGCAGTTTAAGACTTCCCGGCTCCTACAATGAGCAGTTCTTC.

The chain combines TRBV6-5 with TRBJ2-1; 10 bases agree with TRBD2. Germline trimming cut 0 bases from V and 5 bases from J; bases unmatched to any gene: 4. The CDR3 loop spans 16 amino acids. CDR1 and CDR2 (germline): MNHEY, SVGAGI. The CDR3 here is CASSYSVAGGNNEQFF. CDR3 sequence (DNA): TGTGCCAGCAGTTACTCGGTAGCGGGAGGAAACAATGAGCAGTTCTTC.

V gene TRBV2 combines with J gene TRBJ2-3, with D perhaps matching TRBD1 (7 bases). Trimming removed 6 bases from V and 4 bases from J, with 14 bases in between. The CDR3 consists of 14 residues. Germline lookup yields CDR1 SNHLY and CDR2 FYNNEI. The CDR3 region is CASRRQGGADTQYF. The CDR3 DNA reads as TGTGCCAGCAGACGACAGGGAGGCGCAGATACGCAGTATTTT.

The chain employs TRBV30 and TRBJ1-1; D uncertain. Trimming took 0 bases from V and 1 from J, leaving 9 bases between them. CDR1 and CDR2 (germline): GTSNPN, SVGIG (reference sequence). The CDR3 loop spans 14 amino acids. The CDR3 sequence is CAWSVATPNTEAFF. The CDR3, as DNA: TGTGCCTGGAGTGTAGCCACCCCGAACACTGAAGCTTTCTTT. The complete variable domain, with remaining parts taken from reference TRBV30 and TRBJ1-1, reads SQTIHQWPATLVQPVGSPLSLECTVEGTSNPNLYWYRQAAGRGLQLLFYSVGIGQISSEVPQNLSASRPQDRQFILSSKKLLLSDSGFYLCAWSVATPNTEAFFGQGTRLTVV.

The chain has TRBV5-1 and TRBJ2-1; a possible D gene is TRBD1 (5 bases). Germline CDR1 is SGHRS and CDR2 is YFSETQ. The CDR3 runs to 15 residues. With 3 bases removed from V and 5 bases from J, the gap between germline ends came to 15 bases. CDR3 nucleotides: TGCGCCAGCAGCTCTCAAGGGGCAGAGAACAATGAGCAGTTCTTC. Its translation is CASSSQGAENNEQFF.

This chain uses TRBV6-5 with TRBJ2-2; 11 bases align to TRBD1. The CDR3 contains 15 residues. In germline, CDR1 is MNHEY, CDR2 SVGAGI. The ends lost 7 bases at V and 5 bases at J; junction bases unmatched: 6. This chain's CDR3 is CASMADRGHTGELFF. As DNA, the CDR3 is TGTGCCAGCATGGCGGACAGGGGGCATACCGGGGAGCTGTTTTTT.

The J gene is TRBJ2-1, the V gene TRBV30, with 12 bases matching TRBD2. V lost 3 bases, J lost 10 bases, and 7 bases stayed unmatched. Germline V lookup: CDR1 GTSNPN, CDR2 SVGIG (reference sequence). The CDR3 covers 14 residues. CDR3 residues: CAWRTSGREGEQFF. The CDR3 DNA is TGTGCCTGGAGGACTAGCGGGAGAGAAGGAGAGCAGTTCTTC.

V is TRBV25-1 and J is TRBJ2-1, with TRBD1 identical over 8 bases. J was trimmed by 6 bases and V by 4 bases; bases with no gene match: 8. There are 15 residues in the CDR3. Germline values: CDR1 MGHDK, CDR2 SYGVNS. The CDR3 here is CASSVGTGITNEQFF. The CDR3 DNA follows: TGTGCCAGCAGTGTAGGGACAGGTATTACCAATGAGCAGTTCTTC.